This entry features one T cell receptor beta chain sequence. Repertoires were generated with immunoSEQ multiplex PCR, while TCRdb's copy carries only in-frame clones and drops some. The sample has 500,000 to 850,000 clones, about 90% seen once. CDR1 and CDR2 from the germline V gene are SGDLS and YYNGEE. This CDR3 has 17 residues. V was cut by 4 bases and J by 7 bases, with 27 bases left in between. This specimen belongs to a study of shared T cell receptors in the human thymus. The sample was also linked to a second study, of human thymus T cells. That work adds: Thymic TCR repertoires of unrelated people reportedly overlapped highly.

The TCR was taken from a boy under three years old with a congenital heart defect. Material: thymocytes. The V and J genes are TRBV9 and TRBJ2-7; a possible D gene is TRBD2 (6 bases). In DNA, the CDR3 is TGTGCCAGCAGCCCCCGCGTAAATAGGGGCTTCGGGGGTGAGCAGTACTTC. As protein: CASSPRVNRGFGGEQYF.